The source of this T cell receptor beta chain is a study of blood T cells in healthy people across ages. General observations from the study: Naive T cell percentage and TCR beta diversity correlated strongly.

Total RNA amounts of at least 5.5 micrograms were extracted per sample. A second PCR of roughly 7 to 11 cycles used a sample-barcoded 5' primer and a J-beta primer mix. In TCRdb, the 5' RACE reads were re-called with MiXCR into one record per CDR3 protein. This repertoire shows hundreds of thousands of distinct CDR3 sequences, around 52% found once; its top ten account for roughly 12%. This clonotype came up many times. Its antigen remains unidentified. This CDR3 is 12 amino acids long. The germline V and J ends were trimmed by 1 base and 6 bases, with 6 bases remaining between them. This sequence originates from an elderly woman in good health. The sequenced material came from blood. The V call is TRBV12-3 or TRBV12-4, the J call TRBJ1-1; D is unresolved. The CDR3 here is CASSLGRPEAFF. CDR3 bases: TGTGCCAGCAGTTTAGGGCGCCCTGAAGCTTTCTTT.